This entry lists 27 T cell receptor beta chains sequenced from one sample in a study of cytomegalovirus exposure and HLA in healthy donors. Both 60 Vbeta primers and 13 Jbeta primers went into the PCR. TCRdb's copy holds only in-frame clones and misses some; the assay was immunoSEQ multiplex PCR. The sample gives 40,000 to 55,000 clones, less than 75% of which show up once; more than 10% is in the top ten. The sample taken for sequencing was PBMCs. The receptors shown here come from a man aged 55-75 years in good health and CMV-seropositive.

The rearrangement links TRBV30 to TRBJ2-1; the match to TRBD1 covers 9 bases. The CDR3 has 15 residues. Trimming cost V 2 bases and J 4 bases; bases outside gene matches: 6. The germline CDR1 and CDR2 sequences are GTSNPN and SVGIG (reference sequence). CDR3 in amino acids: CAWSKGTGTYNEQFF. CDR3 nucleotide sequence: TGTGCCTGGAGTAAAGGGACAGGGACATACAATGAGCAGTTCTTC.

The CDR3: CASSLVAGGAREQYF. The DNA of the CDR3 is TGTGCCAGCAGCTTAGTCGCCGGGGGGGCTAGGGAGCAGTACTTC. The rearrangement uses TRBV11-2 and TRBJ2-7, with 8 bases identical to TRBD2. This CDR3 is 15 amino acids long. CDR1 is SGHAT, CDR2 FQNNGV, per germline. The V segment lost 1 base and the J segment 7 bases; nucleotides outside the gene matches: 9.

The chain recombines TRBV7-8 with TRBJ2-3; tentatively, D is TRBD1 (6 bases). Germline V gives CDR1 SGHVS, CDR2 FQNEAQ. This CDR3 spans 17 amino acids. V lost 8 bases, J lost 1 base, and 22 bases lay in between. Here the CDR3 reads CASLLSTGTLGTDTQYF. For the CDR3, the DNA is TGTGCCAGCCTCCTGTCAACCGGGACATTGGGCACAGATACGCAGTATTTT. Full variable domain (rest looked up from reference TRBV7-8 and TRBJ2-3): GAGVSQSPRYKVAKRGQDVALRCDPISGHVSLFWYQQALGQGPEFLTYFQNEAQLDKSGLPSDRFFAERPEGSVSTLKIQRTQQEDSAVYLCASLLSTGTLGTDTQYFGPGTRLTVL.

This clone was detected only once. CDR3: CSVLLAGHYEQFF. CDR3 nucleotides: TGCAGCGTTTTACTAGCGGGACACTATGAGCAGTTCTTC. This sequence joins TRBV29-1 and TRBJ2-1; TRBD2 aligns across 10 bases. Per germline, CDR1 SQVTM and CDR2 ANQGSEA. V dropped 5 bases and J dropped 8; count of bases not matched to a gene: 6. The CDR3 extends over 13 amino acids.

This clone has just one count. V usage is TRBV6-7 and J usage is TRBJ2-1; 10 positions agree with TRBD2. TRBV6-7 is an ORF; its function is uncertain. V lost 8 bases and J lost 5; bases outside the gene matches: 18. The CDR3 has 18 residues. The CDR3 loop reads CASSPRRFGLAADNEQFF. The CDR3 DNA reads TGTGCCAGCTCTCCTCGCCGGTTCGGACTAGCGGCAGACAATGAGCAGTTCTTC.

This chain uses TRBV5-4 with TRBJ2-3; D might be TRBD2 (5 bases). Per the germline V gene, CDR1 is SGHNT and CDR2 is YYREEE (reference sequence). V was trimmed by 4 bases and J by 0 bases, leaving 9 bases between them. The CDR3 extends over 14 amino acids. The CDR3 DNA reads TGTGCCAGCAGCAAGTCGGGGAGCACAGATACGCAGTATTTT. This sequence encodes CASSKSGSTDTQYF.

This clone turned up a few times. V and J are TRBV7-2 and TRBJ2-7; 7 nucleotides line up with TRBD1. Trimming cost V 5 bases and J 7 bases; bases outside gene matches: 14. The germline V gene has CDR1 SGHTA and CDR2 FQGNSA. The CDR3 has 15 amino acids. CDR3 DNA: TGTGCCAGCAGCAAGGGACAGAGAGCCGAAGAGGAGCAGTACTTC. Residues: CASSKGQRAEEEQYF.

V gene TRBV28 combines with J gene TRBJ2-3, with unresolved D. The CDR3 sequence is 15 residues long. V lost 6 bases and J lost 0, with 13 bases in between. Per germline, CDR1 MDHEN and CDR2 SYDVKM. Here the CDR3 DNA reads TGTGCCAGCAGCTCACCTGACTCGAGCACAGATACGCAGTATTTT. This codes for CASSSPDSSTDTQYF.

The J gene is TRBJ2-1, the V gene TRBV29-1; 12 nucleotides agree with TRBD2. Trimming took 8 bases from V and 9 from J; bases not matched to a gene: 11. The V gene's germline CDR1 is SQVTM and CDR2 ANQGSEA. The CDR3 loop spans 14 amino acids. Here the CDR3 DNA reads TGCAGCCACGGGGGACTAGCGGGCATCAGTGAGCAGTTCTTC. Its translation: CSHGGLAGISEQFF.

This clone was detected only once. This chain connects TRBV7-3 to TRBJ1-2; 9 positions agree with TRBD1. Germline-derived CDR1 and CDR2 are SGHTA and FQGTGA. The CDR3 sequence is 13 residues long. Germline trimming cut 4 bases from V and 7 bases from J; bases unmatched to any gene: 4. The CDR3 sequence is CASSSTGGGGYTF. CDR3 nucleotides: TGTGCCAGCAGCTCGACAGGGGGTGGTGGCTACACCTTC. The variable domain in full, with the rest retrieved from reference TRBV7-3 and TRBJ1-2, is GAGVSQTPSNKVTEKGKYVELRCDPISGHTALYWYRQSLGQGPEFLIYFQGTGAADDSGLPNDRFFAVRPEGSVSTLKIQRTERGDSAVYLCASSSTGGGGYTFGSGTRLTVV.

Here the CDR3 DNA reads TGCGCCAGCAGCCAAGATTTACAAGAGACCCAGTACTTC. Amino acids: CASSQDLQETQYF. This chain links TRBV4-3 with TRBJ2-5; D remains unclear. The CDR3 consists of 13 residues. Germline V gene data show CDR1 as LGHNA and CDR2 as YSLEER. Trimming removed 0 bases at V and 2 bases at J, with 4 bases between.

The J gene is TRBJ2-6, the V gene TRBV18; 7 nucleotides line up with TRBD1. The CDR3 is 18 residues long. Per the germline V gene, CDR1 is KGHSH and CDR2 is LQKENI. The V gene end was trimmed by 3 bases and the J gene end by 0 bases; junction bases not matched to a gene: 8. The CDR3 sequence is CASSPRGQSLSGANVLTF. The DNA for the CDR3 is TGTGCCAGCTCACCTAGGGGACAGTCACTCTCTGGGGCCAACGTCCTGACTTTC.

The genes are TRBV15 and TRBJ2-7; 11 nucleotides align to TRBD2. V was clipped by 0 bases and J by 1 base; unmatched bases: 5. This CDR3 has 17 residues. Germline V gene lookup returns CDR1 LNHNV and CDR2 YYDKDF (reference sequence). The CDR3: CATSREETSGTSYEQYF. The CDR3 region has the DNA TGTGCCACCAGCAGAGAGGAGACTAGCGGGACTTCCTACGAGCAGTACTTC.

The chain joins TRBV11-2 to TRBJ2-7, with D tentatively TRBD1 (5 bases). Germline V gene lookup returns CDR1 SGHAT and CDR2 FQNNGV. This CDR3 region has 14 residues. V shed 3 bases and J shed 4 bases, with 13 bases lying between them. The CDR3 reads CASSFVGPGYEQYF. CDR3 coding DNA: TGTGCCAGCAGCTTTGTAGGGCCAGGGTACGAGCAGTACTTC.

The chain recombines TRBV10-3 with TRBJ2-1; possible D gene TRBD2, 5 bases. Germline V gene lookup returns CDR1 ENHRY and CDR2 SYGVKD. V was trimmed by 2 bases and J by 5 bases, leaving 13 bases between them. The CDR3 contains 15 residues. CDR3 DNA: TGTGCCATCAGTGAGAGGCTAGCAAGAGACAATGAGCAGTTCTTC. This sequence encodes CAISERLARDNEQFF.

V gene TRBV11-1 combines with J gene TRBJ2-5; TRBD1 matches 7 bases. Germline V gene sequence: CDR1 SGHAT, CDR2 FQDESV (reference sequence). V lost 2 bases, J lost 2 bases, and 5 bases stayed unmatched. The CDR3 spans 15 residues. The CDR3 coding sequence is TGTGCCAGCAGCTTAAGACAGGGATGGCAAGAGACCCAGTACTTC. Amino acids: CASSLRQGWQETQYF.

This clone was picked up one time. The chain couples TRBV2 to TRBJ2-5; 10 bases map to TRBD1. The CDR3 totals 17 residues. Unmatched junction bases numbered 14, after V lost 4 bases and J lost 6 bases. Germline CDR1 reads SNHLY; CDR2 reads FYNNEI. Here the CDR3 DNA reads TGTGCCAGCAGTGCCCGAGGAGGGACAGGGGAATTCAAGACCCAGTACTTC. This codes for CASSARGGTGEFKTQYF.

CDR3 nucleotide sequence: TGTGCCAGCAGTTATCTATCGGGGGAGACCCAGTACTTC. Translating it yields CASSYLSGETQYF. The genes are TRBV27 and TRBJ2-5, with D maybe TRBD2 (5 bases). The CDR3 is 13 amino acids. V shed 4 bases and J shed 5 bases, with 11 bases lying between them. Germline CDR1 and CDR2: MNHEY and SMNVEV (reference sequence).

The chain links TRBV2 to TRBJ2-3; TRBD2 agrees at 10 bases. This CDR3 contains 14 residues. Germline values: CDR1 SNHLY, CDR2 FYNNEI. The J segment lost 1 base and the V segment lost 9 bases, leaving 4 bases of the junction unmatched. CDR3 amino acids: CASTGTSGTDTQYF. The CDR3 DNA is TGTGCCAGTACCGGGACTAGCGGCACAGATACGCAGTATTTT.

J is TRBJ1-5 and V is TRBV10-1, with unresolved D. With 6 bases removed from V and 0 bases from J, the gap between germline ends came to 9 bases. Germline CDR1 and CDR2: WNHNN and SYGVQD (reference sequence). The CDR3 spans 14 residues. CDR3 amino acids: CASRRAPSNQPQHF. The DNA of the CDR3 is TGCGCCAGCAGGCGGGCCCCTAGCAATCAGCCCCAGCATTTT.

This clone was seen more than once but under ten times. One end of the junction varies from germline; a read error may be responsible. The chain combines TRBV7-9 with TRBJ1-5; no firm D call. The CDR3 runs 12 residues. Germline lookup yields CDR1 SEHNR and CDR2 FQNEAQ (reference sequence). Here the CDR3 reads CSSSRGETPQHF. CDR3 nucleotides: TGTTCCAGCAGCCGCGGGGAGACGCCCCAGCATTTT. Using reference TRBV7-9 and TRBJ1-5 for the parts outside the CDR3, the full variable domain is DTGVSQNPRHKITKRGQNVTFRCDPISEHNRLYWYRQTLGQGPEFLTYFQNEAQLEKSRLLSDRFSAERPKGSFSTLEIQRTEQGDSAMYLCSSSRGETPQHFGDGTRLSIL.

The V call is TRBV7-6, the J call TRBJ2-3; no firm D call. The CDR3 has 15 residues. The V end lost 5 bases, the J end lost 5 bases, and 17 bases lay between the germline ends. Looked up from germline, CDR1 is SGHVS and CDR2 is FNYEAQ. For the CDR3, the DNA is TGTGCCAGCAGCCCAGGATTGATATCGGTAGATACGCAGTATTTT. Amino acids: CASSPGLISVDTQYF.

The rearrangement joins TRBV27 to TRBJ2-7; unclear D gene. The CDR3 runs to 15 residues. Trimming left V 3 bases short and J 2 bases short, with 14 bases between. Germline lookup yields CDR1 MNHEY and CDR2 SMNVEV (reference sequence). CDR3: CASSFFPVAAYEQYF. In nucleotides, the CDR3 is TGTGCCAGCAGTTTCTTCCCGGTAGCAGCCTACGAGCAGTACTTC.

This chain connects TRBV11-1 to TRBJ2-5; 7 nucleotides agree with TRBD2. The CDR3 length is 15 residues. Germline V CDR1 and CDR2: SGHAT, FQDESV (reference sequence). V trimming: 1 base; J trimming: 5 bases; junction bases outside the gene matches: 7. CDR3 in DNA: TGTGCCAGCAGCTTAGACCTAGCGGTGGTTGAGACCCAGTACTTC. Its translation is CASSLDLAVVETQYF.

The count of this clone is one. The J gene is TRBJ1-2, the V gene TRBV7-7; tentative D call: TRBD1 (6 bases). Germline-derived CDR1 and CDR2 are SSHAT and FNYEAQ (reference sequence). CDR3 size: 15 residues. The ends were cut back, 5 bases at V and 4 bases at J, with 17 bases in the middle. This CDR3 is CASSPLTGGAYGYTF. CDR3 nucleotide sequence: TGTGCCAGCAGCCCACTAACGGGGGGGGCCTATGGCTACACCTTC.

A single count supports this clone. V usage is TRBV6-6 and J usage is TRBJ1-1, with unresolved D. This CDR3 has 14 amino acids. Germline V gene data show CDR1 as MNHNY and CDR2 as SVGAGI (reference sequence). Trimming removed 2 bases from V and 4 bases from J, with 11 bases in between. The CDR3 is CASSYSKLGTEAFF. The CDR3 nucleotides are TGTGCCAGCAGTTACAGTAAACTTGGCACTGAAGCTTTCTTT.

This clone was seen more than once but under ten times. The rearrangement uses TRBV4-1 and TRBJ2-3; no definite D call. Deletions cut 1 base from V and 6 bases from J, with 8 bases between. The CDR3 has 13 amino acids. Germline CDR1 is MGHRA and CDR2 is YSYEKL. The CDR3 DNA is TGCGCCAGCAGCCAAGGTAACCGGGATACGCAGTATTTT. Protein: CASSQGNRDTQYF.